Listed below are T cell receptor beta chains from one sample, sequenced in a study of T cell repertoires in cytomegalovirus infection. In TCRdb, the reads were re-called with MiXCR into one record per CDR3 protein. The sample consists of some 920,000 distinct CDR3 sequences, 31% of them appearing once. Their cognate antigens are unknown. The sample here was cultured CD8+ T cells from PBMCs, taken from culture after CMV antigen stimulation. These receptors came from a human donor in good health (CMV status not recorded). Some clones in this sample may be carry-over from other donors' samples. The CDR3 runs from the conserved cysteine through the conserved F or W. Each record gives: J gene, V gene, CDR3 protein.

>TRBJ1-4|TRBV4-1
CASSLGHGAEKLFF
>TRBJ2-3|TRBV7-6
CASNDDSTDTQYF
>TRBJ2-1|TRBV10-1
CASSDKTGWDEQFF
>TRBJ2-1|TRBV25-1
CATLLTNAGNEQFF
>TRBJ2-3|TRBV6-5
CASSYSWASSTDTQYF
>TRBJ2-7|TRBV20-1
CSARTRSTYEQYF
>TRBJ1-2|TRBV7-6
CASSPSGVDGYTF
>TRBJ2-1|TRBV6-8
CASSPLAGEAYNEQFF
>TRBJ2-5|TRBV7-3
CASSPVGGARETQYF
>TRBJ2-7|TRBV7-2
CASSPSGNSYEQYF